This TCR beta chain was profiled in a study of beta chain features in type 1 diabetes listed by TCRdb under 2018. About the study as a whole: Patients and healthy donors did not differ in mean age, gender distribution, total cell number or subset yield. Naive and central memory subsets were obtained from all 30 or so donors, but regulatory and stem cell-like memory subsets were isolated from only 8 patients and 8 healthy donors. The study compared TCRB repertoires of sorted circulating CD4+ T cell subsets between recently diagnosed type 1 diabetes patients and matched healthy donors. A total of some 110 million sorted cells were examined across all samples, and the number of cells per subset was strongly correlated with RNA yield. What the research found in general, with its limitations: Because cDNA was sequenced instead of genomic DNA, highly expressing activated cells could be over-represented, though the groups showed no difference in activation or CD3 levels. Type 1 diabetes patients showed a moderate but significant shortening of TCRB CDR3 length in all four CD4+ subsets. Naive, central memory and regulatory TCRB repertoires appeared to be more alike among patients than among healthy donors. At VDJ recombination sites, type 1 diabetes patients had fewer insertions and more deleted nucleotides, which implies abnormalities in thymic rearrangement. PCR might favor shorter templates, but patient and control samples were amplified and corrected together, so any skew would affect both groups equally. Only small numbers of individuals were included in the HLA sub-analyses, which left unresolved whether HLA type had any influence on TCRB rearrangement.

As concerns this clone: The specificity of this receptor is unknown. The record has no base qualities; no much larger clone is one base away.

From each donor, a single peripheral blood sample of around 120 mL on average was drawn into heparinised tubes. Naive, central memory, regulatory and stem cell-like memory CD4+ T cells were sorted on a BD FACSAria II using a panel including CD45RO, CCR7, CD25, CD127, CD95 and CD27. A purity above 98% was achieved for all sorted populations. PBMCs were isolated immediately by Lymphoprep density gradient centrifugation and stained directly without culture. So that batch effects would be minimized, each experiment stained and sorted samples in pairs, pairing one healthy donor with one patient. The High Capacity cDNA Reverse Transcription Kit was used to reverse transcribe all of the isolated RNA, meaning that expressed TCRB transcripts were what got sequenced. Deep immunoSEQ sequencing was applied to naive, central memory and regulatory T cell samples, giving an average of about 3.7 million total reads per sample. Sorted cells were lysed in RLT buffer and RNA was extracted with DNase-treated RNeasy Micro or Mini kits, depending on cell number. Each cell subset was processed on its own to prevent cross-contamination, while patient and healthy donor samples were processed together. The immunoSEQ multiplex PCR was used to amplify TCRB sequences from cDNA, generating 87-bp fragments that spanned the CDR3 region. The amplicons were sequenced using the Illumina HiSeq platform. The source study handled its data this way. PCR bias was computationally corrected using synthetic template baselines, reads within Hamming distance 2 were collapsed, and singletons that could not be merged were discarded. Reads were aligned to IMGT to assign V, D and J genes, CDR3 length, and insertions or deletions at six rearrangement sites. Within each subset, clonotype counts were normalized to sorted cell number, after which true diversity and Gini coefficients were computed with the tcR R package. The overlap coefficient, calculated on TCRB nucleotide sequences, was used to measure repertoire sharing. Out-of-frame TCRB sequences from naive cells were analyzed as a proxy for the pre-selection repertoire. The clones in this table, taken by TCRdb from immuneACCESS, are in-frame only. Not every clone is retained; where verified, under half of the shortfall comes from an unresolved V gene, and the cause of the rest is unknown. Clone size and the V and J calls come from that table; the DNA yielded D and trimming. Across this sample there are hundreds of thousands of clones, with 11% to 15% seen only once. The top ten clones comprise less than 0.04% of the sample.

The CDR3 contains 13 residues, cysteine and phenylalanine counted. The DNA shown is the 39-base CDR3, in frame from base 1. The CDR1 and CDR2 encoded by the germline V gene are MGHRA and YSYEKL. V gives up 0 bases and J gives up 12 bases, and the segment between their germline ends measures 12 bases. Rearrangement joined TRBV4-1 to TRBJ2-1; the D gene is not confidently resolved. This receptor was obtained from a man between 18 and 29 years old with type 1 diabetes. Sequencing input: naive CD4+ T cells from blood. The cell subset or site label here, explained by the study, means: true naive CD4+ T cells. The CDR3 amino acid sequence is: CASSQEVRPPQFF. The nucleotide sequence reads as follows: TGCGCCAGCAGCCAAGAGGTTCGCCCGCCGCAGTTCTTC.